The present T cell receptor (beta chain) was sequenced within a study of OX40 agonist ivuxolimab in advanced cancers. The CDR3 extends over 15 amino acids. CDR1 and CDR2 from the germline V gene are SGDLS and YYNGEE. Losses at the gene ends were 4 bases for V and 2 bases for J; bases not matched to a gene: 8. Clones were sequenced by immunoSEQ multiplex PCR, and TCRdb holds only the in-frame ones, with some missing. The sample has some 140,000 clones; about 92% are singletons. Sequencing was performed on CD4+ or CD8+ T cells sorted from blood, taken in a trial of the OX40 agonist ivuxolimab. The origin of this receptor is an adult with an advanced solid tumor such as melanoma, head and neck, liver or kidney cancer. The chain is built from TRBV9 and TRBJ1-1; 7 bases fit TRBD1. CDR3 sequence: CASSPRQGLNTEAFF. CDR3 nucleotides: TGTGCCAGCAGCCCCCGACAGGGCTTAAACACTGAAGCTTTCTTT.